The 28 T cell receptor beta chains reported below all come from one sample, sequenced in a study of identical twins (dated by TCRdb to about 2016). The method behind the library was 5' RACE. Sequencing was carried out with an Illumina HiSeq 2000. TCRdb reworked the public reads: Q25 trimming with fastp, MiXCR clone assembly, productive beta chains retained. Entries are consolidated by CDR3 protein sequence, retaining the most common genes and DNA. This sample comprises about 330,000 distinct CDR3 sequences, 9% to 15% of them detected only once. The ten largest clones represent 7.2% of the sample. These data were also filed under a second study, of yellow fever vaccine responses in identical twins.

Sequences were obtained from CD8+ T cells sorted from blood. The receptor set was obtained from a woman aged 18-29 years in good health.

With regard to this clonotype: Germline and junction disagree at one end, which may indicate a read error. The rearrangement uses TRBV4-2 and TRBJ1-1; D might be TRBD1 (5 bases). The CDR3 is 13 residues long. Germline loops: CDR1 LGHNA, CDR2 YNFKEQ. The chain's CDR3 is CASTQEGRELAFF. The DNA of the CDR3 is TGTGCCAGCACCCAAGAGGGCAGGGAACTAGCTTTCTTT.

Many counts were recorded for this clonotype. The chain carries TRBV25-1 and TRBJ2-3; tentative D call: TRBD1 (6 bases). Germline values: CDR1 MGHDK, CDR2 SYGVNS. This CDR3 is built from 19 residues. V lost 4 bases and J lost 0, with 23 bases in between. CDR3 in amino acids: CASSVPIDRMPSSTDTQYF. In DNA, the CDR3 is TGTGCCAGCAGTGTCCCAATTGACAGGATGCCTTCTAGCACAGATACGCAGTATTTT.

A few counts support this clonotype. The chain carries TRBV5-5 and TRBJ2-7; TRBD1 matches 12 bases. Germline CDR1 reads SGHKS; CDR2 reads YYEKEE (reference sequence). The CDR3 sequence is 14 residues long. V lost 4 bases to trimming and J lost 7 bases; unmatched junction nucleotides: 6. The CDR3 is CASSPGQGAGEQYF. CDR3 in DNA: TGTGCCAGCAGCCCGGGACAGGGGGCGGGTGAGCAGTACTTC.

This clonotype was seen many times. V gene TRBV7-9 combines with J gene TRBJ1-4; no reliable D call. V was shortened by 6 bases and J by 7 bases, with 9 bases between the two germline ends. CDR3 size: 12 residues. CDR1 SEHNR and CDR2 FQNEAQ come from the germline V gene (reference sequence). CDR3 DNA sequence: TGTGCCAGCAGGGCCGATATTGAAAAACTGTTTTTT. Translated, it gives CASRADIEKLFF.

The sample holds many counts of this clonotype. The V call is TRBV3-1, the J call TRBJ1-2; D is perhaps TRBD1 (6 bases). Germline CDR1 LGHDT, CDR2 YNNKEL (reference sequence). The CDR3 loop spans 14 amino acids. Trimming removed 0 bases from V and 6 bases from J, with 11 bases in between. CDR3 DNA: TGTGCCAGCAGCCAAGAAGGCGCAGGGGATGGCTACACCTTC. Translated: CASSQEGAGDGYTF.

DNA of the CDR3: TGCAGCCTATCCGGGGACGCTTTCTTT. Its protein is CSLSGDAFF. V and J are TRBV20-1 and TRBJ1-1, with D perhaps matching TRBD1 (5 bases). Germline assignment: CDR1 DFQATT and CDR2 SNEGSKA (reference sequence). This CDR3 contains 9 residues.

The J gene is TRBJ2-1, the V gene TRBV10-2, with no clear D. The CDR3 runs to 15 residues. V lost 0 bases and J 5 bases, leaving 11 bases between the germline ends. Germline V gene data show CDR1 as WSHSY and CDR2 as SAAADI. CDR3 bases: TGCGCCAGCAGTGAGTCGCGCGAAGGAAACAATGAGCAGTTCTTC. It yields the protein CASSESREGNNEQFF.

There are a few counts of this clonotype. V is TRBV27 and J is TRBJ2-3; D remains ambiguous. CDR1 MNHEY and CDR2 SMNVEV come from the germline V gene (reference sequence). V shed 1 base and J shed 8 bases, with 10 bases lying between them. The CDR3 has 13 amino acids. For the CDR3, the DNA is TGTGCCAGCAGTTTATGTTCGATGTGTACGCAGTATTTT. This gives the protein CASSLCSMCTQYF.

The rearrangement uses TRBV3-1 and TRBJ2-1; TRBD1 is a possible D gene (6 bases). The CDR3 is 16 residues long. CDR1 and CDR2 from the germline V gene are LGHDT and YNNKEL (reference sequence). The ends were cut back, 3 bases at V and 3 bases at J, with 15 bases in the middle. The CDR3 loop is CASSQAGTRNYNEQFF. The DNA for the CDR3 is TGTGCCAGCAGCCAGGCCGGGACAAGAAACTACAATGAGCAGTTCTTC.

This chain uses TRBV28 with TRBJ1-1; D is uncertain. Per the germline V gene, CDR1 is MDHEN and CDR2 is SYDVKM. CDR3 length: 13 amino acids. V lost 8 bases to trimming and J lost 2 bases, with 12 bases between them. Here the CDR3 DNA reads TGTGCCAGCCTGTTGGGTCTTAACACTGAAGCTTTCTTT. This gives the protein CASLLGLNTEAFF.

The chain carries TRBV6-5 and TRBJ2-1, with 13 bases fitting TRBD2. Germline values: CDR1 MNHEY, CDR2 SVGAGI. Germline trimming cut 3 bases from V and 2 bases from J; bases unmatched to any gene: 10. There are 19 residues in the CDR3. CDR3 loop: CASSYRPPGTSGAYNEQFF. CDR3 bases: TGTGCCAGCAGTTATCGGCCCCCCGGGACTAGCGGGGCCTACAATGAGCAGTTCTTC.

In this sample, this clonotype turned up a few times. This chain joins TRBV28 and TRBJ2-5, with no clear D. CDR3 length: 14 amino acids. V was pared by 2 bases and J by 1 base, with 8 bases between. Per germline, CDR1 MDHEN and CDR2 SYDVKM. DNA for the CDR3: TGTGCCAGCAGTTTACCGACAAGCCAAGAGACCCAGTACTTC. Its protein product is CASSLPTSQETQYF.

This clonotype was counted a few times. This chain joins TRBV3-1 and TRBJ2-5; unclear D gene. This CDR3 has 16 amino acids. V lost 4 bases and J lost 3, with 18 bases in between. Germline V CDR1 and CDR2: LGHDT, YNNKEL (reference sequence). The CDR3 DNA is TGTGCCAGCAGCCCGAAAACCTTATTGGCCAAAGAGACCCAGTACTTC. Translated: CASSPKTLLAKETQYF.

The chain recombines TRBV9 with TRBJ2-3, with TRBD2 identical over 13 bases. With V trimmed by 3 bases and J by 0 bases, 7 bases remained unmatched. This CDR3 region has 18 residues. The germline gives CDR1 SGDLS, CDR2 YYNGEE. The CDR3 sequence: CASSGLAGGEHSTDTQYF. CDR3 nucleotides: TGTGCCAGCAGCGGACTAGCGGGGGGCGAACACAGCACAGATACGCAGTATTTT.

This clonotype was seen only a few times. This sequence joins TRBV5-1 and TRBJ2-1, with 11 bases matching TRBD1. Germline V gene lookup returns CDR1 SGHRS and CDR2 YFSETQ. CDR3 length: 15 amino acids. The J segment lost 5 bases and the V segment lost 4 bases, leaving 5 bases of the junction unmatched. The CDR3 coding sequence is TGCGCCAGCAGCGCGGGACAGGGGGTAAACAATGAGCAGTTCTTC. This gives the protein CASSAGQGVNNEQFF.

This clonotype occurred a few times. The chain employs TRBV20-1 and TRBJ2-2, with 9 bases aligning to TRBD2. Germline V CDR1 and CDR2: DFQATT, SNEGSKA (reference sequence). The CDR3 extends over 13 amino acids. V lost 6 bases, J lost 7 bases, and 6 bases stayed unmatched. DNA of the CDR3: TGCAGTGCGGTAGCGGGAGATATCGGGGAGCTGTTTTTT. Its translation is CSAVAGDIGELFF.

This clonotype was counted at least ten times. The gene calls are TRBV9 and TRBJ2-1; no firm D call. CDR3 length equals 15 residues. The germline V gene has CDR1 SGDLS and CDR2 YYNGEE. Trimming removed 0 bases from V and 2 bases from J, with 9 bases in between. Here the CDR3 DNA reads TGTGCCAGCAGCGTAGGGTCTGGGGCCTACAATGAGCAGTTCTTC. Its translation is CASSVGSGAYNEQFF.

The rearrangement uses TRBV27 and TRBJ1-2; perhaps TRBD1 as D (6 bases). Trimming took off 3 bases at V and 6 bases at J, with 17 bases between the two ends. Per the germline V gene, CDR1 is MNHEY and CDR2 is SMNVEV (reference sequence). The CDR3 is made up of 15 amino acids. The CDR3 DNA reads TGTGCCAGCAGTTTTAGTCGAGGAGGGGGGGATGGCTACACCTTC. It encodes CASSFSRGGGDGYTF.

The sample holds a few counts of this clonotype. The gene calls are TRBV4-1 and TRBJ2-2; tentatively, D is TRBD2 (6 bases). Germline CDR1 MGHRA, CDR2 YSYEKL. The CDR3 totals 18 residues. The V end was cut by 1 base, the J end by 4 bases, with 19 bases between. The CDR3 sequence: CASSQGFSPGDSTGELFF. CDR3 DNA sequence: TGCGCCAGCAGCCAAGGGTTCTCGCCGGGAGACTCCACCGGGGAGCTGTTTTTT.

This clonotype turned up a few times. The chain joins TRBV20-1 to TRBJ2-5, with a tentative D call TRBD2 (7 bases). Deletions cut 0 bases from V and 5 bases from J, with 16 bases between. Per germline, CDR1 DFQATT and CDR2 SNEGSKA (reference sequence). The CDR3 contains 15 residues. CDR3 bases: TGCAGTGCTAGAGACATCGGGGGGCAAACGGAGACCCAGTACTTC. Translation gives CSARDIGGQTETQYF.

The chain is built from TRBV2 and TRBJ2-3; 11 bases align to TRBD2. In germline, CDR1 is SNHLY, CDR2 FYNNEI. The CDR3 loop spans 16 amino acids. J was trimmed by 2 bases and V by 1 base; bases with no gene match: 2. Here the CDR3 DNA reads TGTGCCAGCAGTGAAGGACTAGCGGGGATCACAGATACGCAGTATTTT. Its translation is CASSEGLAGITDTQYF.

This clonotype has more than one count but fewer than ten. The rearrangement joins TRBV4-1 to TRBJ1-4; TRBD1 is a possible D gene (6 bases). The CDR3 covers 17 residues. V was trimmed by 0 bases and J by 3 bases, leaving 14 bases between them. Germline-derived CDR1 and CDR2 are MGHRA and YSYEKL. CDR3 residues: CASSQDWPRGANEKLFF. CDR3 sequence (DNA): TGCGCCAGCAGCCAAGATTGGCCCAGGGGTGCTAATGAAAAACTGTTTTTT.

The J gene is TRBJ2-1, the V gene TRBV10-3, with D tentatively TRBD1 (6 bases). Germline CDR1 ENHRY, CDR2 SYGVKD. Trimming removed 3 bases at V and 6 bases at J, with 18 bases between. The CDR3 runs to 16 residues. CDR3 in amino acids: CAISDRGFSYPNEQFF. CDR3 bases: TGTGCCATCAGTGACAGGGGTTTCAGTTATCCCAATGAGCAGTTCTTC.

The chain links TRBV9 to TRBJ2-7; 7 positions match TRBD2. The CDR3 is 15 amino acids. CDR1 is SGDLS and CDR2 is YYNGEE in the germline V gene. J was trimmed by 5 bases and V by 4 bases; bases with no gene match: 12. The CDR3 region is CASSSTGGSSHEQYF. CDR3 bases: TGTGCCAGCAGCTCCACCGGGGGGAGTAGTCACGAGCAGTACTTC.

The rearrangement uses TRBV7-9 and TRBJ2-7, with a possible D match to TRBD1 (5 bases). Trimming removed 5 bases from V and 3 bases from J, with 17 bases in between. Germline V CDR1 and CDR2: SEHNR, FQNEAQ (reference sequence). This CDR3 spans 15 amino acids. CDR3 coding DNA: TGTGCCAGCAGCCCCGGACATAGCAGCTTCTACGAGCAGTACTTC. This translates into CASSPGHSSFYEQYF.

The gene calls are TRBV3-1 and TRBJ1-6; D call uncertain. Germline V gene data show CDR1 as LGHDT and CDR2 as YNNKEL (reference sequence). V lost 4 bases to trimming and J lost 8 bases, with 6 bases between them. CDR3 length: 12 residues. For the CDR3, the DNA is TGTGCCAGCAGCCCCTCCGATTCACCCCTCCACTTT. Translating gives CASSPSDSPLHF.

The sample holds many counts of this clonotype. The chain joins TRBV29-1 to TRBJ1-1; TRBD1 matches 12 bases. This CDR3 has 14 residues. CDR1 SQVTM and CDR2 ANQGSEA come from the germline V gene. V lost 3 bases to trimming and J lost 4 bases; unmatched junction nucleotides: 3. The DNA of the CDR3 is TGCAGCGTTGAGGGGACAGGGGGCCGCACTGAAGCTTTCTTT. Protein: CSVEGTGGRTEAFF. Variable domain in full (rest from reference TRBV29-1 and TRBJ1-1): SAVISQKPSRDICQRGTSLTIQCQVDSQVTMMFWYRQQPGQSLTLIATANQGSEATYESGFVIDKFPISRPNLTFSTLTVSNMSPEDSSIYLCSVEGTGGRTEAFFGQGTRLTVV.

A few counts support this clonotype. The chain uses TRBV27 and TRBJ2-7; D remains ambiguous. Germline CDR1 and CDR2: MNHEY and SMNVEV (reference sequence). CDR3 length equals 13 residues. Trimming took off 5 bases at V and 2 bases at J, with 10 bases between the two ends. Here the CDR3 reads CASSPVSPYEQYF. Here the CDR3 DNA reads TGTGCCAGCAGTCCTGTTTCGCCCTACGAGCAGTACTTC.